Below are 14 T cell receptor beta chains sequenced from a single sample in a study of Graves' ophthalmopathy and Graves' hyperthyroidism. RNA transcripts were the source from which TCR beta CDR3 regions were amplified. Second-round multiplex PCR came after first-round RT-PCR with HTBI primers. Each CDR3 protein is one row after TCRdb ran MiXCR on the multiplex PCR reads. The data hold some 520,000 distinct CDR3 sequences, with approximately 15% observed a single time. Sample: blood. These receptors were obtained from a woman aged 30 to 39 with Graves' ophthalmopathy.

The chain carries TRBV6-5 and TRBJ2-4; D may be TRBD1 (6 bases). V dropped 0 bases and J dropped 6 bases, with 12 bases sitting between them. Germline V gene data show CDR1 as MNHEY and CDR2 as SVGAGI. The CDR3 is 15 residues long. CDR3 sequence: CASSYSSGRGNIQYF. CDR3 nucleotide sequence: TGTGCCAGCAGTTACTCGTCAGGCAGGGGAAACATTCAGTACTTC.

This clonotype came up many times. The V gene is TRBV12-3 or TRBV12-4, the J gene TRBJ1-6; D remains unclear. V gave up 7 bases and J gave up 11 bases, with 18 bases separating them. This CDR3 region has 14 residues. CDR3 sequence (DNA): TGTGCCAGCACTTCGGGTTTGGCTAAAGCACCCCTCCACTTT. It translates to CASTSGLAKAPLHF.

Remarks on this clonotype: A much larger clone lies one base from this, so it may be a read error. This CDR3 reads CVSSLRIGTETQYF. CDR3 nucleotides: TGTGTCAGCAGTTTAAGGATCGGGACGGAGACCCAGTACTTC. The chain recombines TRBV12-3 or TRBV12-4 with TRBJ2-5; D is tentatively TRBD1 or TRBD2 (5 bases each). The CDR3 covers 14 residues.

At least ten counts were recorded for this clonotype. The rearrangement links TRBV12-3 or TRBV12-4 to TRBJ2-2, with a weak D call TRBD1 (6 bases). Trimming cost V 11 bases and J 8 bases, with 15 bases left between them. The length of the CDR3 is 12 residues. CDR3 bases: TGTGCCGGGGGACAACCACTTGGGGAGCTGTTTTTT. It specifies CAGGQPLGELFF.

This clonotype was found many times. The germline gene is not matched at one end of the junction; a read error may be the cause. This chain links TRBV4-1 with TRBJ2-7; either TRBD1 or TRBD2 may supply D (5 bases each). This CDR3 is built from 13 residues. Germline V gene data show CDR1 as MGHRA and CDR2 as YSYEKL. CDR3 region: CASSHPGSYEQYF. CDR3 nucleotide sequence: TGTGCCAGCAGCCACCCAGGGAGCTACGAGCAGTACTTC.

This clonotype came up many times. CDR3 residues: CATSAGAGDEQYF. CDR3 sequence (DNA): TGTGCCACCAGTGCAGGGGCGGGGGACGAGCAGTACTTC. This sequence joins TRBV24-1 and TRBJ2-7; the D gene is possibly TRBD2 (7 bases). The germline V gene encodes CDR1 KGHDR and CDR2 SFDVKD. The CDR3 covers 13 residues. V lost 5 bases to trimming and J lost 5 bases, with 12 bases between them.

The genes are TRBV12-3 or TRBV12-4 and TRBJ1-2; possible D gene TRBD1, 5 bases. Trimming removed 3 bases from V and 8 bases from J, with 19 bases in between. The CDR3 is 15 amino acids. The chain's CDR3 is CASSLAGTALAGYTF. CDR3 nucleotide sequence: TGTGCCAGCAGTTTGGCCGGGACTGCATTAGCAGGCTACACCTTC.

Notes on this clonotype: The CDR3 end shows no conserved phenylalanine or tryptophan, and so a read error is likely. It is unclear where the CDR3 begins or ends on the DNA, so no DNA is shown, and the CDR3 is as TCRdb lists it. The rearrangement joins TRBV18 to TRBJ2-7; the listed D gene, TRBD1, was not tested against the DNA. A total of 8 residues make up the CDR3, ends included. Germline CDR1 is KGHSH and CDR2 is LQKENI. The chain's CDR3 is CASSGDRT.

This clonotype was seen at least ten times. The chain has TRBV7-2 and TRBJ2-7; 13 bases fit TRBD2. V gave up 10 bases and J gave up 4 bases; unmatched junction bases: 4. Germline CDR1 reads SGHTA; CDR2 reads FQGNSA. The CDR3 extends over 13 amino acids. CDR3 residues: CATGTSGIYEQYF. The CDR3 DNA follows: TGTGCCACGGGGACTAGCGGGATTTACGAGCAGTACTTC.

In its sample, this clonotype was seen many times. V is TRBV11-2 and J is TRBJ1-2; perhaps TRBD1 as D (6 bases). The CDR3 has 13 amino acids. Germline V gives CDR1 SGHAT, CDR2 FQNNGV. V lost 1 base to trimming and J lost 8 bases, with 11 bases between them. The CDR3 sequence: CASSLAGVDGYTF. In nucleotides, the CDR3 is TGTGCCAGCAGCTTAGCAGGGGTTGACGGCTACACCTTC.

Only a few counts were recorded for this clonotype. The rearrangement joins TRBV11-2 to TRBJ1-2, with TRBD1 as a possible D gene (6 bases). The V end was cut by 4 bases, the J end by 0 bases, with 21 bases between. The CDR3 runs 18 residues. The germline V gene has CDR1 SGHAT and CDR2 FQNNGV. The CDR3 reads CASSSTLGQRLANYGYTF. CDR3 sequence (DNA): TGTGCCAGCAGCTCAACCCTCGGACAGAGATTAGCTAACTATGGCTACACCTTC.

Notes on this clonotype: Because it lacks the conserved phenylalanine or tryptophan at the end, this CDR3 is likely a read error. This chain joins TRBV13 and TRBJ1-1; D perhaps matches TRBD1 (6 bases). Trimming shortened V by 4 bases and J by 3 bases, and 21 bases separated the two germline ends. This CDR3 region has 17 residues. CDR1 is PRHDT and CDR2 is FYEKMQ in the germline V gene (reference sequence). CDR3 amino acids: CASSSTRSGVIDTEAFV. The CDR3, as DNA: TGTGCCAGCAGCTCGACTAGGTCAGGGGTGATAGACACTGAAGCTTTCGTT.

This clonotype was seen repeatedly, ten times or more. The chain recombines TRBV13 with TRBJ2-5, with D perhaps being TRBD1 or TRBD2 (6 bases each). This CDR3 region has 14 residues. Trimming cost V 9 bases and J 5 bases, with 19 bases left between them. The germline V gene encodes CDR1 PRHDT and CDR2 FYEKMQ (reference sequence). In DNA form, the CDR3 reads TGTGCCAGTTCCCGAGGGGGGCATCGGGAGACCCAGTACTTC. This encodes CASSRGGHRETQYF.

With regard to this clonotype: This clone may be a read error of a much larger clone one base away. The rearrangement joins TRBV2 to TRBJ1-5; D might be TRBD1 (6 bases). Looked up from germline, CDR1 is SNHLY and CDR2 is FYNNEI. The CDR3 totals 17 residues. Trimming left V 4 bases short and J 3 bases short, with 19 bases between. This chain's CDR3 is CASSVEAGADDNQPQHF. CDR3 nucleotide sequence: TGTGCCAGCAGTGTAGAGGCAGGGGCCGATGACAATCAGCCCCAGCATTTT.